These 11 T cell receptor beta chains originate from one sample sequenced in a study of T cells in Graves' hyperthyroidism and ophthalmopathy. Using RNA transcripts as the source, TCR beta CDR3 regions were amplified. Researchers ran a first-round RT-PCR on the TCR CDR3 using the HTBI primer set. TCRdb reanalysed the multiplex PCR reads using MiXCR and keeps one entry per CDR3 protein. The sample has approximately 430,000 distinct CDR3 sequences, approximately 14% seen once; the top ten hold 7.5% to 8%. Sequencing used blood. The source of these receptors is a woman aged 18 to 35 with Graves' hyperthyroidism.

The V gene is TRBV2, the J gene TRBJ1-4; D not certain. This CDR3 has 14 amino acids. Germline V lookup: CDR1 SNHLY, CDR2 FYNNEI. The germline V and J ends were trimmed by 4 bases and 2 bases, with 8 bases remaining between them. CDR3 loop: CASSVGQTNEKLFF. CDR3 sequence (DNA): TGTGCCAGCAGTGTCGGTCAGACTAATGAAAAACTGTTTTTT.

This clonotype was observed a handful of times. The chain uses TRBV12-3 or TRBV12-4 and TRBJ2-2, with D perhaps TRBD1 or TRBD2 (5 bases each). The ends were cut back, 2 bases at V and 4 bases at J, with 11 bases in the middle. This CDR3 region has 15 residues. The CDR3 sequence is CASSLQGRGTGELFF. CDR3 sequence (DNA): TGTGCCAGCAGTTTACAGGGCCGGGGCACCGGGGAGCTGTTTTTT.

This clonotype was recorded at least ten times. The rearrangement uses TRBV9 and TRBJ2-6; tentatively, D is TRBD2 (5 bases). Trimming took off 2 bases at V and 2 bases at J, with 5 bases between the two ends. The CDR3 totals 14 residues. Germline V lookup: CDR1 SGDLS, CDR2 YYNGEE. CDR3 residues: CASSVSAGANVLTF. The CDR3 DNA reads TGTGCCAGCAGCGTTAGCGCTGGGGCCAACGTCCTGACTTTC.

This clonotype has ten or more counts. V is TRBV6-1 and J is TRBJ2-7; D could derive from TRBD1 or TRBD2 (6 bases each). Germline CDR1 MNHNS, CDR2 SASEGT. The CDR3 consists of 14 residues. V lost 8 bases to trimming and J lost 4 bases, with 18 bases between them. CDR3 sequence: CASAKGGQAYEQYF. CDR3 coding DNA: TGTGCCAGCGCGAAGGGGGGCCAGGCATACGAGCAGTACTTC.

The chain combines TRBV18 with TRBJ1-6; D remains unclear. The CDR3 is 17 amino acids. The V and J ends lost 6 bases and 5 bases respectively, with 20 bases between them. Germline V gene lookup returns CDR1 KGHSH and CDR2 LQKENI. In DNA form, the CDR3 reads TGTGCCAGCTCTCCAAACACAATTCCCCTGGATAATTCACCCCTCCACTTT. It encodes CASSPNTIPLDNSPLHF. The whole variable domain, filled in from reference TRBV18 and TRBJ1-6, reads NAGVMQNPRHLVRRRGQEARLRCSPMKGHSHVYWYRQLPEEGLKFMVYLQKENIIDESGMPKERFSAEFPKEGPSILRIQQVVRGDSAAYFCASSPNTIPLDNSPLHFGNGTRLTVT.

This clonotype was counted a single time. With a much larger clone just one base away, this may be a read error. This chain connects TRBV10-3 to TRBJ2-7; D is uncertain. The CDR3 length is 11 residues. Looked up from germline, CDR1 is ENHRY and CDR2 is SYGVKD. CDR3 nucleotides: TGTGCCATCAGTGAGTATAACGAGCAGCACTTC. Translated: CAISEYNEQHF.

This clonotype occurred many times. The V call is TRBV30, the J call TRBJ2-2, with D tentatively TRBD1 (5 bases). The CDR3 covers 14 residues. The germline V gene encodes CDR1 GTSNPN and CDR2 SVGIG (reference sequence). Trimming removed 5 bases from V and 2 bases from J, with 12 bases in between. CDR3 sequence: CAWARVENTGELFF. DNA of the CDR3: TGTGCCTGGGCCAGGGTGGAAAACACCGGGGAGCTGTTTTTT.

There are many counts of this clonotype. The chain links TRBV12-3 or TRBV12-4 to TRBJ2-7; D ambiguous. The CDR3 runs 12 residues. V was shortened by 11 bases and J by 2 bases, with 13 bases between the two germline ends. DNA of the CDR3: TGTGCCTCCCAATCCAGGCCCTACGAGCAGTACTTC. Translated: CASQSRPYEQYF.

This clonotype occurred many times. The rearrangement joins TRBV2 to TRBJ2-3, with D perhaps matching TRBD2 (6 bases). This CDR3 is 17 amino acids long. Trimming took off 5 bases at V and 6 bases at J, with 24 bases between the two ends. The germline gives CDR1 SNHLY, CDR2 FYNNEI. The CDR3 reads CASSPGVAESPGDTQYF. CDR3 DNA: TGTGCCAGCAGTCCGGGGGTAGCGGAGTCCCCTGGGGATACGCAGTATTTT. The whole variable domain, remainder taken from reference TRBV2 and TRBJ2-3, is EPEVTQTPSHQVTQMGQEVILRCVPISNHLYFYWYRQILGQKVEFLVSFYNNEISEKSEIFDDQFSVERPDGSNFTLKIRSTKLEDSAMYFCASSPGVAESPGDTQYFGPGTRLTVL.

This clonotype has ten or more counts. The chain recombines TRBV7-9 with TRBJ2-5; D gene unclear. This CDR3 region has 14 residues. Germline CDR1 SEHNR, CDR2 FQNEAQ (reference sequence). V lost 6 bases, J lost 5 bases, and 16 bases lay in between. In nucleotides, the CDR3 is TGTGCCAGCAGTAACGTGGCCACCCGGGAGACCCAGTACTTC. This sequence encodes CASSNVATRETQYF.

This chain uses TRBV11-2 with TRBJ2-3; possible D gene TRBD1, 5 bases. The CDR3 length is 13 residues. Germline CDR1 and CDR2: SGHAT and FQNNGV. Trimming shortened V by 7 bases and J by 3 bases, and 11 bases separated the two germline ends. In nucleotides, the CDR3 is TGTGCCAGCACCTTTGGGGCGACAGATACGCAGTATTTT. Its protein product is CASTFGATDTQYF. Supplemented by reference TRBV11-2 and TRBJ2-3, the full variable domain reads EAGVAQSPRYKIIEKRQSVAFWCNPISGHATLYWYQQILGQGPKLLIQFQNNGVVDDSQLPKDRFSAERLKGVDSTLKIQPAKLEDSAVYLCASTFGATDTQYFGPGTRLTVL.